The 9 T cell receptor beta chains in this list originate from one sample, sequenced in a study of Graves' ophthalmopathy and Graves' hyperthyroidism. RNA served as the template for amplifying TCR beta CDR3 regions. Amplification began with first-round RT-PCR using HTBI primers, then second-round multiplex PCR was performed. TCRdb analysed the multiplex PCR reads with MiXCR anew, one entry per CDR3 protein. This table has 500,000 to 700,000 distinct CDR3 sequences, about a fifth appearing once. Sequenced: peripheral blood. The source is a woman in her late teens or twenties with stable Graves' hyperthyroidism. Some clones in this sample may be carry-over from other donors' samples.

The chain recombines TRBV12-5 with TRBJ2-5, with D possibly TRBD1 on 6 matching bases. CDR3 length equals 15 residues. V lost 1 base and J lost 5, with 14 bases in between. The V gene's germline CDR1 is LGHNT and CDR2 FRNRAP. CDR3 sequence (DNA): TGTGCTAGTGGTTTGGACCAGGGGATTGGGGAGACCCAGTACTTC. Encoded protein: CASGLDQGIGETQYF.

This clonotype occurred many times. CDR3: CASSLGPSYSPLHF. The CDR3 region has the DNA TGTGCCAGCAGCCTAGGCCCTTCTTATTCACCCCTCCACTTT. The rearrangement joins TRBV6-1 to TRBJ1-6, with D unresolved. CDR1 MNHNS and CDR2 SASEGT come from the germline V gene. This CDR3 is 14 amino acids long. V was pared by 6 bases and J by 8 bases, with 14 bases between.

The table lists this clonotype with many counts. The rearrangement joins TRBV7-6 to TRBJ2-7; the D is unclear. Germline CDR1 SGHVS, CDR2 FNYEAQ. The CDR3 consists of 14 residues. The germline V and J ends were trimmed by 2 bases and 2 bases, with 10 bases remaining between them. This CDR3 reads CASSLFARPYEQYF. For the CDR3, the DNA is TGTGCCAGCAGCTTATTCGCGCGGCCCTACGAGCAGTACTTC.

At least ten counts were recorded for this clonotype. The gene calls are TRBV6-1 and TRBJ2-5; 7 nucleotides match TRBD2. The CDR3 runs 13 residues. Germline lookup yields CDR1 MNHNS and CDR2 SASEGT. J gave up 3 bases and V 5 bases, and 3 bases lay outside the gene matches. CDR3 DNA sequence: TGTGCCAGCAGTCAAAGCGGGGAAGAGACCCAGTACTTC. Encoded protein: CASSQSGEETQYF.

In this sample, this clonotype turned up many times. This rearrangement joins TRBV12-3 or TRBV12-4 to TRBJ2-7, with 10 bases fitting TRBD1. This CDR3 has 14 amino acids. J lost 2 bases, V lost 6 bases, and 4 bases had no gene match. CDR3 nucleotide sequence: TGTGCCAGCAGCGGGACAGGGGAGCCCTACGAGCAGTACTTC. Its translation: CASSGTGEPYEQYF.

This clonotype has more than one count but fewer than ten. This chain uses TRBV30 with TRBJ2-2; D unclear. The germline gives CDR1 GTSNPN, CDR2 SVGIG (reference sequence). V was trimmed by 1 base and J by 4 bases, leaving 7 bases between them. The CDR3 is 13 residues long. The CDR3 here is CAWSAYSTGELFF. CDR3 DNA sequence: TGTGCCTGGAGTGCATACAGCACCGGGGAGCTGTTTTTT.

At least ten counts were recorded for this clonotype. The chain combines TRBV5-6 with TRBJ2-5; TRBD2 matches at 13 bases. CDR1 is SGHDT and CDR2 is YYEEEE in the germline V gene. The length of the CDR3 is 16 residues. Trimming took 4 bases from V and 2 from J; bases not matched to a gene: 5. CDR3 sequence reads: CASSGGLAGAQETQYF. As DNA, the CDR3 is TGTGCCAGCAGCGGAGGACTAGCGGGAGCACAAGAGACCCAGTACTTC.

The rearrangement uses TRBV12-3 or TRBV12-4 and TRBJ1-1; 8 bases are shared with TRBD1. J gave up 4 bases and V 5 bases, and 6 bases lay outside the gene matches. The CDR3 has 14 residues. The chain's CDR3 is CASSDPTGGTEAFF. CDR3 nucleotides: TGTGCCAGCAGTGACCCTACAGGGGGCACTGAAGCTTTCTTT.

The chain has TRBV7-8 and TRBJ1-5, with D unresolved. The CDR3 sequence is 16 residues long. V lost 1 base to trimming and J lost 2 bases, with 12 bases between them. In germline, CDR1 is SGHVS, CDR2 FQNEAQ. This CDR3 reads CASSLGWAPGNQPQHF. Here the CDR3 DNA reads TGTGCCAGCAGCTTAGGCTGGGCACCGGGCAATCAGCCCCAGCATTTT.